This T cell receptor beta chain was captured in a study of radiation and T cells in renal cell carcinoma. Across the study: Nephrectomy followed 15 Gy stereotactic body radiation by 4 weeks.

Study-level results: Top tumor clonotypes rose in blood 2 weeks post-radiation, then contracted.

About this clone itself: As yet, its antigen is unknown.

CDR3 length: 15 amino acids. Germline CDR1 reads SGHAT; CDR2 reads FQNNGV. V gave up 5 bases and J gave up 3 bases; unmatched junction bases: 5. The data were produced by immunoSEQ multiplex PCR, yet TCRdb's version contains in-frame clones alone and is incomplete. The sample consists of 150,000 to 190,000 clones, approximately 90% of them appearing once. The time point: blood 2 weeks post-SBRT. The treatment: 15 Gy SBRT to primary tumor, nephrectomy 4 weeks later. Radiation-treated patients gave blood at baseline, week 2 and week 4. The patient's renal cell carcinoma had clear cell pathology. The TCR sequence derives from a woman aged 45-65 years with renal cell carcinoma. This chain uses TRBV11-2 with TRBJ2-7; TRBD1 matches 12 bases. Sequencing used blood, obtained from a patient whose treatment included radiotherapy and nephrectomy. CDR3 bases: TGTGCCAGCAGCCCGGGGACAGGGGGCTTCTACGAGCAGTACTTC. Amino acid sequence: CASSPGTGGFYEQYF.